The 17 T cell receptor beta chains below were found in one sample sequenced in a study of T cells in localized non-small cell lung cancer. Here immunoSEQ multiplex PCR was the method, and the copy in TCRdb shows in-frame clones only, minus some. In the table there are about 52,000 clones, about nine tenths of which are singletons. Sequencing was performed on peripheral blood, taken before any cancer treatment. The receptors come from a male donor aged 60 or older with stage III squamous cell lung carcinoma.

The CDR3 bases are TGTGCCAGCAGCTTCGCGAGCGGGGGATACAATGAGCAGTTCTTC. This encodes CASSFASGGYNEQFF. The rearrangement joins TRBV7-9 to TRBJ2-1; 8 bases fit TRBD2. The length of the CDR3 is 15 residues. From germline, CDR1 is SEHNR and CDR2 FQNEAQ (reference sequence). Trimming at V came to 3 bases and at J to 4 bases, leaving 5 bases not matched to a gene.

This CDR3 reads CASSIGTDRGYTF. CDR3 sequence (DNA): TGTGCCAGTAGTATAGGGACAGATCGCGGCTACACCTTC. The rearrangement uses TRBV19 and TRBJ1-2; weak D call: TRBD1 (6 bases). CDR1 and CDR2 (germline): LNHDA, SQIVND (reference sequence). The CDR3 runs to 13 residues. V was pared by 1 base and J by 8 bases, with 11 bases between.

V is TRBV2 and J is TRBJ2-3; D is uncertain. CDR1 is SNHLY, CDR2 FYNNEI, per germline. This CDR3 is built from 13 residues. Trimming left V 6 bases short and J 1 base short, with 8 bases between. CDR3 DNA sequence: TGTGCCAGCAGGGCTGAACGCACAGATACGCAGTATTTT. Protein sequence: CASRAERTDTQYF.

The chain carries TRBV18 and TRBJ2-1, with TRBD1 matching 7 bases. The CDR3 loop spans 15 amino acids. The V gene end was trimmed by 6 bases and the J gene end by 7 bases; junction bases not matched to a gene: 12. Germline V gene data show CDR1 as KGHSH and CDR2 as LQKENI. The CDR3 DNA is TGTGCCAGCTCTTACCTACAGGGGCAAGGGAATGAGCAGTTCTTC. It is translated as CASSYLQGQGNEQFF. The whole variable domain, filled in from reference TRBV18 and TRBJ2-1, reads NAGVMQNPRHLVRRRGQEARLRCSPMKGHSHVYWYRQLPEEGLKFMVYLQKENIIDESGMPKERFSAEFPKEGPSILRIQQVVRGDSAAYFCASSYLQGQGNEQFFGPGTRLTVL.

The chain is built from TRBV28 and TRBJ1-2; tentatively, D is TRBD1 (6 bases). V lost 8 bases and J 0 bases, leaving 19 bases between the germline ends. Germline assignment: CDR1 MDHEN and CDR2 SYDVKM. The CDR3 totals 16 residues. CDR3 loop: CASLSLSQGTNYGYTF. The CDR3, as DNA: TGTGCCAGCCTGTCATTATCCCAGGGGACTAACTATGGCTACACCTTC.

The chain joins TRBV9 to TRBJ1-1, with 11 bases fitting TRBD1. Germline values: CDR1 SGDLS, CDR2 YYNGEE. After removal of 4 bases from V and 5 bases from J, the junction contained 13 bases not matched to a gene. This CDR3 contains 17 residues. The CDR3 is CASSPFGQGAGGTEAFF. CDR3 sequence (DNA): TGTGCCAGCAGCCCCTTCGGACAGGGGGCAGGAGGAACTGAAGCTTTCTTT. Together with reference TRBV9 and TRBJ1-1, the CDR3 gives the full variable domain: DSGVTQTPKHLITATGQRVTLRCSPRSGDLSVYWYQQSLDQGLQFLIQYYNGEERAKGNILERFSAQQFPDLHSELNLSSLELGDSALYFCASSPFGQGAGGTEAFFGQGTRLTVV.

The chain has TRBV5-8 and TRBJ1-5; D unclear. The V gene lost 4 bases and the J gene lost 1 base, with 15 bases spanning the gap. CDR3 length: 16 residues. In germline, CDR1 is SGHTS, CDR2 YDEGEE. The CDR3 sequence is CASSQQILVSNQPQHF. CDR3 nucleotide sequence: TGTGCCAGCAGCCAGCAGATCCTGGTGAGCAATCAGCCCCAGCATTTT. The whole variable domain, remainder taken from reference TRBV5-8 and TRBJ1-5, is EAGVTQSPTHLIKTRGQQATLRCSPISGHTSVYWYQQALGLGLQFLLWYDEGEERNRGNFPPRFSGRQFPNYSSELNVNALELEDSALYLCASSQQILVSNQPQHFGDGTRLSIL.

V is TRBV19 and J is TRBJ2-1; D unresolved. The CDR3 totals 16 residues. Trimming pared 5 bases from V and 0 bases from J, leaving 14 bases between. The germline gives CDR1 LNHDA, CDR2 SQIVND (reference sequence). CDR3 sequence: CASSPRAMSSYNEQFF. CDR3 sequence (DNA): TGTGCCAGTAGTCCTCGAGCAATGAGCTCCTACAATGAGCAGTTCTTC.

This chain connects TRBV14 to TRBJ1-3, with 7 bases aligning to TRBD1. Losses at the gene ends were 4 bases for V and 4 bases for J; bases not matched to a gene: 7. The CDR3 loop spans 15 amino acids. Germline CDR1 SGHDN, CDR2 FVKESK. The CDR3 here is CASSRLQGSGNTIYF. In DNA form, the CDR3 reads TGTGCCAGCAGCCGACTACAGGGGTCGGGAAACACCATATATTTT.

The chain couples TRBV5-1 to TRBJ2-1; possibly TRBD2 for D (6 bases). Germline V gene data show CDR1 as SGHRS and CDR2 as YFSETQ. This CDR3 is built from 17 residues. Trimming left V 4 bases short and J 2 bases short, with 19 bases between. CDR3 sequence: CASSHSGGGIAYNEQFF. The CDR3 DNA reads TGCGCCAGCAGCCACAGCGGTGGAGGGATTGCCTACAATGAGCAGTTCTTC.

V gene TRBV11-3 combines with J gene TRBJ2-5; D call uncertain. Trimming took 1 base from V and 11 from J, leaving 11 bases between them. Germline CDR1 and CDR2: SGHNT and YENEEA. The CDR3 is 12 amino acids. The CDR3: CASSLGVGMQYF. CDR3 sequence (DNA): TGTGCCAGCAGCTTAGGGGTTGGGATGCAGTACTTC.

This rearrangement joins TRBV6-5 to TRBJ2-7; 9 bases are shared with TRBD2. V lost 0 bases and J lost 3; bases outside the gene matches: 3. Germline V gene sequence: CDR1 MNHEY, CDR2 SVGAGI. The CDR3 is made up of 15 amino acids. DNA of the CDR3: TGTGCCAGCAGTTACTCGGCGCGGGAGGGCTACGAGCAGTACTTC. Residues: CASSYSAREGYEQYF.

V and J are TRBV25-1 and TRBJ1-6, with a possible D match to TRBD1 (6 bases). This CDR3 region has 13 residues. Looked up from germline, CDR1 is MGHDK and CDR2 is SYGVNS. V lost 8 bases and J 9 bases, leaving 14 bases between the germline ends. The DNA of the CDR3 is TGTGCCAGCCCGGGACAACGGCTTTCACCCCTCCACTTT. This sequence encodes CASPGQRLSPLHF.

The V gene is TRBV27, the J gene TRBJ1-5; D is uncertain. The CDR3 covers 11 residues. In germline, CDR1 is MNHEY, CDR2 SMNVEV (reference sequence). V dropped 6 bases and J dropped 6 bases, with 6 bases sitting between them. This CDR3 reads CASRFLQPQHF. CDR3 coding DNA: TGTGCCAGCAGGTTCCTTCAGCCCCAGCATTTT.

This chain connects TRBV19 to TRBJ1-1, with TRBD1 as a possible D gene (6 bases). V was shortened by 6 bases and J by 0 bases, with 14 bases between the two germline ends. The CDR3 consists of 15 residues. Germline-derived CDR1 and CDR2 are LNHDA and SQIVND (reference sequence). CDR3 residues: CASRDRNLVNTEAFF. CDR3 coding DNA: TGTGCCAGTAGAGACAGGAATTTGGTGAACACTGAAGCTTTCTTT.

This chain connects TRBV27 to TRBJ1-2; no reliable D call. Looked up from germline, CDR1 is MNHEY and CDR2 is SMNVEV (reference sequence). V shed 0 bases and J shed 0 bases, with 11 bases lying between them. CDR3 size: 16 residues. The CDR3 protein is CASSLSPPPTNYGYTF. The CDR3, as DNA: TGTGCCAGCAGTTTATCGCCTCCTCCTACTAACTATGGCTACACCTTC.

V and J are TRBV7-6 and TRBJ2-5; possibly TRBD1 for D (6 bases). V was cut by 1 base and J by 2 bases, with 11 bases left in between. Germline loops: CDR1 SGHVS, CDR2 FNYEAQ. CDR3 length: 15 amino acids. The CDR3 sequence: CASSLGTATQETQYF. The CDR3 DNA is TGTGCCAGCAGCTTAGGGACAGCCACACAAGAGACCCAGTACTTC. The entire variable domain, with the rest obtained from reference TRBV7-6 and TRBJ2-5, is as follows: GAGVSQSPRYKVTKRGQDVALRCDPISGHVSLYWYRQALGQGPEFLTYFNYEAQQDKSGLPNDRFSAERPEGSISTLTIQRTEQRDSAMYRCASSLGTATQETQYFGPGTRLLVL.